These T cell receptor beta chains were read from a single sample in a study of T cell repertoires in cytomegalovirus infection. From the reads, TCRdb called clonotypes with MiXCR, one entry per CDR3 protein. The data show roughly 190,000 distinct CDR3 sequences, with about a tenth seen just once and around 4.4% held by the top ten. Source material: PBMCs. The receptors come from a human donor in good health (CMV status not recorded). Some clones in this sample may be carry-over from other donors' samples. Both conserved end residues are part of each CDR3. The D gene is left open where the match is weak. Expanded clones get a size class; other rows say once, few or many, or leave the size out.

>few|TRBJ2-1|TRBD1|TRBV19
TGTGCCAGTAGTATGTTCCCGGGACAGGTTGCCAATGAGCAGTTCTTC
CASSMFPGQVANEQFF
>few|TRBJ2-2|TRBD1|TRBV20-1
TGCAGTGCTAGAGATTGGGACAGCACGAACACCGGGGAGCTGTTTTTT
CSARDWDSTNTGELFF
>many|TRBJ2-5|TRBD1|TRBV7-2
TGTGCCAGCAGCTCGCTTCGCGGACAGGGCGGCCAAGAGACCCAGTACTTC
CASSSLRGQGGQETQYF
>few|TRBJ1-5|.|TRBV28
TGTGCCAGCAGTGGGGGGAACCCTGGGGGCAATCAGCCCCAGCATTTT
CASSGGNPGGNQPQHF
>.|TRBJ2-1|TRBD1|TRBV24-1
TGTGCCACCAGTGATCGACAGGGTGGAGATGAGCAGTTCTTC
CATSDRQGGDEQFF
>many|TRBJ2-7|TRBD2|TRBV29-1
TGCAGCGTCCTTACGACTAGCGGGAGGGGGAGCTCCTACGAGCAGTACTTC
CSVLTTSGRGSSYEQYF
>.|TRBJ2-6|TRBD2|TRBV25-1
TGTGCCAGCAGTCGCGGGAGCTCTGGGGCCAACGTCCTGACTTTC
CASSRGSSGANVLTF
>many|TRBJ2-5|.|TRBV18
TGTGCCAGCTCGTCGTGGGGGGAAGAGACCCAGTACTTC
CASSSWGEETQYF
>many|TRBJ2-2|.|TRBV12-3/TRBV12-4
TGTGCCAGCAGTTCGAGCGGGTACGGGGAGCTGTTTTTT
CASSSSGYGELFF
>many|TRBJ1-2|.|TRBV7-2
TGTGCCAGCAGCTCCCGTGGGGGTGGCTACACCTTC
CASSSRGGGYTF
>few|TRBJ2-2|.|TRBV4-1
TGCGCCAGCAGCCAAAGGGGGGGAAACACCGGGGAGCTGTTTTTT
CASSQRGGNTGELFF
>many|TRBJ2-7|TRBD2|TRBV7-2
TGTGCCAGCAGCTTGAGGGGAGTGGGACTAGCGGGACTAGGGCACGAGCAGTACTTC
CASSLRGVGLAGLGHEQYF
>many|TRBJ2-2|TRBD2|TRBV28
TGTGCCAGCAGTTTGACAGCGGGAGGTAACACCGGGGAGCTGTTTTTT
CASSLTAGGNTGELFF
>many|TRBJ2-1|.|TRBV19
TGTGCCAGTAGAAGAATTGGGGGAGGTAATGAGCAGTTCTTC
CASRRIGGGNEQFF
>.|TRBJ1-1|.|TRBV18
TGTGCCAGCTCACCCGGGGGCGGGAGCACTGAAGCTTTCTTT
CASSPGGGSTEAFF
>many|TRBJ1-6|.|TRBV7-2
TGTGCCAGCAGCTTAGGAGGGACAAAAAAGAATTCACCCCTCCACTTT
CASSLGGTKKNSPLHF
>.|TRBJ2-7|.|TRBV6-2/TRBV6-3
TGTGCCACCAGTCAGGGACACTACGAGCAGTACTTC
CATSQGHYEQYF
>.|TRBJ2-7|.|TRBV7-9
TGTGCCAGCAGCTTAGTTTTGGGCGGAAACGAGCAGTACTTC
CASSLVLGGNEQYF
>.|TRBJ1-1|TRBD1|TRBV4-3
TGCGCCAGCAGCCAAGATCCCTCCGGGACAGGGGGTCGGAACACTGAAGCTTTCTTT
CASSQDPSGTGGRNTEAFF
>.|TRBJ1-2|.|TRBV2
TGTGCCAGCACCAGCGGGGCACTAAACTATGGCTACACCTTC
CASTSGALNYGYTF
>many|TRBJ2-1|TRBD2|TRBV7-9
TGTGCCAGCAGCTCTTCTAGCGGGAGGGATCACAATGAGCAGTTCTTC
CASSSSSGRDHNEQFF
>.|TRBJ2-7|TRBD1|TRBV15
TGTGCCACTCGAGGGACAGGGGTTCCCTACGAGCAGTACTTC
CATRGTGVPYEQYF
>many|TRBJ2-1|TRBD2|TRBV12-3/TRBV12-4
TGTGCCAGCAGTCCCCTAGCGGGAGGGCCAGGTGAGCAGTTCTTC
CASSPLAGGPGEQFF
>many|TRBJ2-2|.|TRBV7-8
TGTGCCAGCAGCTTAGTCGTCGGGGAGCTGTTTTTT
CASSLVVGELFF
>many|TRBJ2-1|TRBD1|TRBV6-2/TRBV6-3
TGTGCCAGCAGTTACGGGACAGGGTTCGATGAGCAGTTCTTC
CASSYGTGFDEQFF
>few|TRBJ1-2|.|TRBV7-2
TGTGCCAGCAGCTACCCCGGAGGGCTGGGCTATGGCTACACCTTC
CASSYPGGLGYGYTF
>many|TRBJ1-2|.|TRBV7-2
TGTGCCAGCAGCCCGCCCCGGGGAATACATGGCTACACCTTC
CASSPPRGIHGYTF
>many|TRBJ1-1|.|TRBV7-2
TGTGCCAGCAGCTCACCGGGACTTTCGAACACTGAAGCTTTCTTT
CASSSPGLSNTEAFF
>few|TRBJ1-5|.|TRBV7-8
TGTGCCAGCAGCTTTAAGGACCAAGGGCCCCAGCATTTT
CASSFKDQGPQHF
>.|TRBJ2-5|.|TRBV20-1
TGCAGTGCCACACGCTTTAAAACAGGATCTATAGGAACGCAAGAGACCCAGTACTTC
CSATRFKTGSIGTQETQYF
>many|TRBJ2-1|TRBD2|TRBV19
TGTGCCAGTAGTTTCTCTAGCGGGAGTAATAGCGCGCAGTTCTTC
CASSFSSGSNSAQFF
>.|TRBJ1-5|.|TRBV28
TGTGCCGGCAGAGGGAGGGCCAATCAGCCCCAGCATTTT
CAGRGRANQPQHF
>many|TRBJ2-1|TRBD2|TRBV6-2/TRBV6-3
TGTGCCAGCAGAGATCCTAGCGGAACACACTACAATGAGCAGTTCTTC
CASRDPSGTHYNEQFF
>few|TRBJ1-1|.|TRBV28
TGTGCCAGCAGTTTAAATCCGGGGTTCGCTTTCTTT
CASSLNPGFAFF
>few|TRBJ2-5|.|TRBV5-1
TGCGCCAGCAGCTTGGGGCTAGCGAGGGAGACCCAGTACTTC
CASSLGLARETQYF
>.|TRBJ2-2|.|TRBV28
TGTGCCAGCAGTTTCCCCGGGGCCCTGCGGCTGTTTTTT
CASSFPGALRLFF
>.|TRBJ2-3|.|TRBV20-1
TGCAGTGCCAGCCGGTCTAGCAGGACAGATACGCAGTATTTT
CSASRSSRTDTQYF